These 6 T cell receptor beta chains were sequenced from one sample in a study of neurological immune-mediated disorders. MiXCR was run by TCRdb on the 5' RACE reads, yielding one entry per CDR3 protein. The table shows some 50,000 distinct CDR3 sequences, with roughly 17% occurring only once. Sequencing was performed on PBMCs. Receptors were obtained from a man aged 55 to 70 in good health.

This clonotype was recorded at least ten times. J is TRBJ1-2 and V is TRBV19; 9 nucleotides match TRBD1. This CDR3 has 13 amino acids. V was pared by 6 bases and J by 6 bases, with 5 bases of the junction left unmatched. Germline CDR1 and CDR2: LNHDA and SQIVND (reference sequence). The CDR3 here is CASSPTGGDGYTF. Here the CDR3 DNA reads TGTGCCAGTAGCCCGACAGGGGGAGATGGCTACACCTTC.

This clonotype has a single count. The V call is TRBV12-3 or TRBV12-4, the J call TRBJ2-7; TRBD2 agrees at 7 bases. The CDR3 totals 14 residues. Germline trimming cut 7 bases from V and 3 bases from J; bases unmatched to any gene: 9. The CDR3 nucleotides are TGTGCCAGCACCCCCCGAGCGGGGAACTACGAGCAGTACTTC. Protein: CASTPRAGNYEQYF.

This clonotype was seen ten or more times. This chain connects TRBV2 to TRBJ2-3, with TRBD2 matching over 16 bases. This CDR3 contains 16 residues. V was pared by 8 bases and J by 3 bases, with 5 bases of the junction left unmatched. From germline, CDR1 is SNHLY and CDR2 FYNNEI. CDR3 nucleotide sequence: TGTGCCAGCGGGGGACTAGCGGGAGGGCCGACAGATACGCAGTATTTT. It encodes CASGGLAGGPTDTQYF.

This clonotype was observed at least ten times. The chain carries TRBV7-8 and TRBJ2-1; D is undetermined. CDR3 length: 15 residues. Per germline, CDR1 SGHVS and CDR2 FQNEAQ. Deletions cut 5 bases from V and 7 bases from J, with 18 bases between. The CDR3 protein is CASSPLDRSYNEQFF. The CDR3, as DNA: TGTGCCAGCAGCCCCTTGGACCGGTCGTATAATGAGCAGTTCTTC.

This clonotype was seen repeatedly, ten times or more. This chain connects TRBV20-1 to TRBJ2-3; 7 bases line up with TRBD2. This CDR3 spans 13 amino acids. Germline V gene lookup returns CDR1 DFQATT and CDR2 SNEGSKA (reference sequence). With 6 bases clipped from V and 10 bases from J, the junction kept 13 bases outside the gene matches. CDR3 sequence (DNA): TGCAGTGCCAGCGGGCTCCTGGGGGGGTCGCAGTATTTT. Its protein product is CSASGLLGGSQYF.

Ten or more counts support this clonotype. V gene TRBV2 combines with J gene TRBJ2-1; the D gene is possibly TRBD2 (5 bases). CDR3 length equals 18 residues. V was trimmed by 6 bases and J by 4 bases, leaving 25 bases between them. In germline, CDR1 is SNHLY, CDR2 FYNNEI. The CDR3 protein is CASSPTTGREIAYNEQFF. The CDR3 region has the DNA TGTGCCAGCAGCCCCACCACCGGACGCGAGATAGCGTACAATGAGCAGTTCTTC.